The 8 T cell receptor beta chains below come from one sample, sequenced in a study of blood T cells in healthy people across ages. Alongside a J-beta primer mix, a sample-barcoded 5' primer served in a second PCR lasting about 7 to 12 cycles. TCRdb independently ran MiXCR on the 5' RACE reads; one entry per CDR3 protein. The table includes about 570,000 distinct CDR3 sequences, 27% detected once. The source material was blood. These receptor sequences come from a woman between 65 and 79 years old in good health.

This clonotype appeared a few times. The chain has TRBV29-1 and TRBJ1-5; D is possibly TRBD1 (6 bases). The germline CDR1 and CDR2 sequences are SQVTM and ANQGSEA. CDR3 length: 14 residues. Trimming shortened V by 7 bases and J by 4 bases, and 17 bases separated the two germline ends. The CDR3 sequence is CSAITGLKNQPQHF. CDR3 bases: TGCAGCGCGATAACAGGGTTAAAGAATCAGCCCCAGCATTTT.

The chain joins TRBV7-9 to TRBJ1-4; no reliable D call. Germline V lookup: CDR1 SEHNR, CDR2 FQNEAQ (reference sequence). Trimming took 0 bases from V and 4 from J, leaving 6 bases between them. There are 14 residues in the CDR3. CDR3 sequence (DNA): TGTGCCAGCAGCTTAGCGCTTAATAATGAAAAACTGTTTTTT. This codes for CASSLALNNEKLFF.

The CDR3 region is CASGWDPGGYEQYF. The DNA of the CDR3 is TGCGCCAGCGGCTGGGACCCCGGAGGCTACGAGCAGTACTTC. This chain connects TRBV5-1 to TRBJ2-7, with D perhaps TRBD1 or TRBD2 (5 bases each). Germline V gives CDR1 SGHRS, CDR2 YFSETQ. V lost 7 bases and J 3 bases, leaving 17 bases between the germline ends. The CDR3 loop spans 14 amino acids.

This clonotype has a handful of counts. This chain uses TRBV6-5 with TRBJ2-3; TRBD2 is a possible D gene (5 bases). With 8 bases removed from V and 2 bases from J, the gap between germline ends came to 11 bases. Germline values: CDR1 MNHEY, CDR2 SVGAGI. This CDR3 spans 13 amino acids. The CDR3 coding sequence is TGTGCCAGCGCGAGGGCATTCACAGATACGCAGTATTTT. Translating it yields CASARAFTDTQYF.

This clonotype showed up just a few times. The genes are TRBV27 and TRBJ1-4, with D uncertain. Per the germline V gene, CDR1 is MNHEY and CDR2 is SMNVEV (reference sequence). The CDR3 consists of 14 residues. V was clipped by 8 bases and J by 7 bases, with 17 bases between them. This chain's CDR3 is CASGPSRVAEKLFF. The CDR3, as DNA: TGTGCCAGCGGGCCGTCTAGGGTGGCTGAAAAACTGTTTTTT. The full variable domain, rest sourced from reference TRBV27 and TRBJ1-4, is EAQVTQNPRYLITVTGKKLTVTCSQNMNHEYMSWYRQDPGLGLRQIYYSMNVEVTDKGDVPEGYKVSRKEKRNFPLILESPSPNQTSLYFCASGPSRVAEKLFFGSGTQLSVL.

Remarks on this clonotype: Compared with germline, one end of the junction differs, possibly owing to a read error. The chain employs TRBV20-1 and TRBJ2-3; D is possibly TRBD2 (6 bases). There are 13 residues in the CDR3. Germline assignment: CDR1 DFQATT and CDR2 SNEGSKA (reference sequence). Written as DNA, the CDR3 is TGCAGTGTTAGACTAGTTAGCACAGATACGCAGTATTTT. The encoded protein is CSVRLVSTDTQYF.

This clonotype was detected only a few times. This rearrangement joins TRBV20-1 to TRBJ2-5, with TRBD1 matching 9 bases. Germline V gene lookup returns CDR1 DFQATT and CDR2 SNEGSKA (reference sequence). With 0 bases clipped from V and 3 bases from J, the junction kept 14 bases outside the gene matches. The CDR3 consists of 18 residues. CDR3 DNA: TGCAGTGCTAGAGACCCCCGGGACAGGGTTCTGGTTGAAGAGACCCAGTACTTC. Residues: CSARDPRDRVLVEETQYF.

The chain joins TRBV6-2 or TRBV6-3 to TRBJ1-5; weak D call: TRBD1 (6 bases). Germline loops: CDR1 MNHEY, CDR2 SVGEGT. The length of the CDR3 is 16 residues. Between the trimmed V and J ends, which lost 3 bases and 3 bases, there was a span of 15 bases. CDR3 protein: CASSYLQGSDNQPQHF. In DNA, the CDR3 is TGTGCCAGCAGTTATTTACAGGGAAGCGACAATCAGCCCCAGCATTTT.